This note documents a single T cell receptor beta chain sequence. What it binds is not known. Assay used: immunoSEQ multiplex PCR; TCRdb lists only in-frame clones, some missing. The repertoire holds 150,000 to 200,000 clones, with over 75% as singletons. CDR3 length: 14 residues. Germline trimming cut 4 bases from V and 3 bases from J; bases unmatched to any gene: 6. Germline V lookup: CDR1 SGHRS, CDR2 YFSETQ. The data were taken from a study of cytotoxic CD8 clonotypes in ibrutinib-treated CLL. Across the study: Response was recorded as partial in approximately 25 patients and complete in 2; at median approximately six years, about 14 remained remitted and approximately twelve had progressed. Median treatment time before response sampling was 12 months, range 6 to 36. Whole-study results and caveats: Ibrutinib response saw clonality rise, and progression saw it return toward baseline. With treatment, public clonotypes, which were uncommon, either contracted or remained stable.

The V gene is TRBV5-1, the J gene TRBJ2-7; 8 bases are shared with TRBD2. This sequence was found in a human donor with chronic lymphocytic leukemia. The material sequenced was PBMCs, taken at disease progression, from a patient treated with ibrutinib. CDR3 bases: TGCGCCAGCAGCGTCTCCCGGGAGGGCTACGAGCAGTACTTC. Protein: CASSVSREGYEQYF. Filled out from reference TRBV5-1 and TRBJ2-7, the complete variable domain reads KAGVTQTPRYLIKTRGQQVTLSCSPISGHRSVSWYQQTPGQGLQFLFEYFSETQRNKGNFPGRFSGRQFSNSRSEMNVSTLELGDSALYLCASSVSREGYEQYFGPGTRLTVT.